Presented here are 6 T cell receptor beta chains from one specimen sequenced in a study of Ad26.COV2.S vaccination and SARS-CoV-2 variants. Some clones are missing from TCRdb's copy, which holds only in-frame ones; the method was immunoSEQ multiplex PCR. The sample has just over 350,000 clones; 92% are singletons. The sample in question was peripheral blood, obtained after recovery from COVID-19. Receptors originate from a human donor who had recovered from COVID-19.

Written as DNA, the CDR3 is TGTGCCAGTAGTATTGAGGAATACACTGAAGCTTTCTTT. This translates into CASSIEEYTEAFF. The chain employs TRBV19 and TRBJ1-1; unclear D gene. The V end was cut by 3 bases, the J end by 3 bases, with 8 bases between. This CDR3 has 13 residues. The germline V gene encodes CDR1 LNHDA and CDR2 SQIVND (reference sequence). Full variable domain (outside the CDR3, taken from reference TRBV19 and TRBJ1-1): DGGITQSPKYLFRKEGQNVTLSCEQNLNHDAMYWYRQDPGQGLRLIYYSQIVNDFQKGDIAEGYSVSREKKESFPLTVTSAQKNPTAFYLCASSIEEYTEAFFGQGTRLTVV.

J is TRBJ1-6 and V is TRBV10-3, with 10 bases aligning to TRBD1. J gave up 6 bases and V 10 bases, and 9 bases lay outside the gene matches. Germline V gene lookup returns CDR1 ENHRY and CDR2 SYGVKD. The CDR3 runs 15 residues. CDR3 sequence: CATTDRDRGNSPLHF. The CDR3 DNA is TGTGCCACCACAGACCGGGACAGGGGTAATTCACCCCTCCACTTT.

This sequence joins TRBV19 and TRBJ2-3; TRBD1 or TRBD2 may be the D gene (5 bases each). The length of the CDR3 is 15 residues. Germline values: CDR1 LNHDA, CDR2 SQIVND (reference sequence). V lost 10 bases and J lost 3, with 20 bases in between. CDR3 nucleotides: TGTGCCACCGCTCCGGGACCTCATGGGACAGATACGCAGTATTTT. This codes for CATAPGPHGTDTQYF.

In its sample, this clone was seen once. The chain has TRBV10-2 and TRBJ1-5, with D hard to call. The CDR3 runs to 15 residues. In germline, CDR1 is WSHSY, CDR2 SAAADI. The ends were cut back, 6 bases at V and 2 bases at J, with 14 bases in the middle. The CDR3 nucleotides are TGCGCCAGCAGGGGCCGGGCCCAGGGCAATCAGCCCCAGCATTTT. Protein product: CASRGRAQGNQPQHF.

V and J are TRBV7-2 and TRBJ2-7; 10 bases are shared with TRBD2. V shed 1 base, J shed 4 bases, and the junction held 4 bases outside the gene matches. The CDR3 length is 15 residues. Per germline, CDR1 SGHTA and CDR2 FQGNSA. CDR3 coding DNA: TGTGCCAGCAGCTTAGTCCAAGCGGGGGGGTACGAGCAGTACTTC. This encodes CASSLVQAGGYEQYF.

The V and J genes are TRBV7-9 and TRBJ1-1; D not certain. The germline V gene has CDR1 SEHNR and CDR2 FQNEAQ (reference sequence). Trimming removed 4 bases from V and 3 bases from J, with 15 bases in between. The CDR3 length is 15 residues. Written as DNA, the CDR3 is TGTGCCAGCAGCTCATCTGACGCGACCTACACTGAAGCTTTCTTT. Its translation: CASSSSDATYTEAFF.